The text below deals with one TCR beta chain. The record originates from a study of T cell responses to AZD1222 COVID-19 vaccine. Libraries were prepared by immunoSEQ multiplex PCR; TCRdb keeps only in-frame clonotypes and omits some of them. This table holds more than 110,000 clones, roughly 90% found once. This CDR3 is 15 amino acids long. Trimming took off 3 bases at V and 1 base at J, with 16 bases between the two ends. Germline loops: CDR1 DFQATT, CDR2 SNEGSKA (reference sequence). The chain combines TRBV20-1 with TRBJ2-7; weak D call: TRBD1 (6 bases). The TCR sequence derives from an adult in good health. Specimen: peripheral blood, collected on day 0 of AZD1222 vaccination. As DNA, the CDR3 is TGCAGTGCTAGTTTAACAGGGATAGGTTCCTACGAGCAGTACTTC. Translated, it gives CSASLTGIGSYEQYF.